This TCR beta chain was sequenced during a study of T cells in Graves' hyperthyroidism and ophthalmopathy. The authors deemed Graves' hyperthyroidism stable absent ophthalmopathy progression within 18 months. With a duration under 2 months, the hyperthyroidism was newly diagnosed in patients aged 18 to 65. Patients were excluded for uncontrolled infection, other autoimmune disease, pregnancy or lactation. Researchers took RNA transcripts and amplified the TCR beta CDR3 regions from them. A set of HTBI primers served as the primers for a first-round RT-PCR of the TCR CDR3. In TCRdb, the multiplex PCR reads were re-called with MiXCR into one record per CDR3 protein. The sample lists 480,000 or so distinct CDR3 sequences, roughly 14% seen once, with 17% in the top ten. The ends lost 6 bases at V and 3 bases at J; junction bases unmatched: 15. The CDR3 is 17 residues long. CDR1 is ENHRY and CDR2 is SYGVKD in the germline V gene.

There are many counts of this clonotype. The gene calls are TRBV10-3 and TRBJ1-2; 8 bases line up with TRBD1. The clonotype comes from a woman in her late teens or twenties with Graves' hyperthyroidism. Input material: blood. The CDR3 is CAIRDRPPAGGDYGYTF. The CDR3 DNA is TGTGCCATCAGGGACCGCCCGCCAGCAGGGGGCGACTATGGCTACACCTTC.